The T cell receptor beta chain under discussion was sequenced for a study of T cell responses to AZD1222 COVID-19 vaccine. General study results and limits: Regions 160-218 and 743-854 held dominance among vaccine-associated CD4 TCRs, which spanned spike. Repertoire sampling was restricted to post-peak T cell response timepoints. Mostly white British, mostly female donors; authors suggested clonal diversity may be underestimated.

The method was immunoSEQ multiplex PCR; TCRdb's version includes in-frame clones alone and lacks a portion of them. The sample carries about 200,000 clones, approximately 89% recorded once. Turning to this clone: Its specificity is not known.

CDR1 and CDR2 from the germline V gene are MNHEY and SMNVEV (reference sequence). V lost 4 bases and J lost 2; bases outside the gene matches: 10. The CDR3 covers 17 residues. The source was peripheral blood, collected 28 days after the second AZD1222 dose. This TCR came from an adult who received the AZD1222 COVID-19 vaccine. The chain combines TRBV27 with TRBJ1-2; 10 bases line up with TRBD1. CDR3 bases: TGTGCCAGCAGTTCTAAGACAGGGGGCGCTTTAAACTATGGCTACACCTTC. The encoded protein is CASSSKTGGALNYGYTF.